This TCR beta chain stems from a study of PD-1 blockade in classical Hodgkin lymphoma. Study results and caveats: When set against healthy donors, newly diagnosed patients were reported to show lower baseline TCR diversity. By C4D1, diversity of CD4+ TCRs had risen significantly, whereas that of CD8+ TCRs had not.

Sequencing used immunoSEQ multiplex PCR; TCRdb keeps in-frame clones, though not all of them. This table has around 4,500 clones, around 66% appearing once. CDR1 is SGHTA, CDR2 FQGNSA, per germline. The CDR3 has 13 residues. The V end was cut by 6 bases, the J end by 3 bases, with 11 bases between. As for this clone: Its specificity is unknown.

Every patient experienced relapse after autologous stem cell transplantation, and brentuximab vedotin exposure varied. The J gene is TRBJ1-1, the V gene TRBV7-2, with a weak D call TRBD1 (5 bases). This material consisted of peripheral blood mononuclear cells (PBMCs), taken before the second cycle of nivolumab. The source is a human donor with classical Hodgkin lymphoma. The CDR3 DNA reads TGTGCCAGCAGTCCGAGGGACTACACTGAAGCTTTCTTT. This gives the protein CASSPRDYTEAFF.